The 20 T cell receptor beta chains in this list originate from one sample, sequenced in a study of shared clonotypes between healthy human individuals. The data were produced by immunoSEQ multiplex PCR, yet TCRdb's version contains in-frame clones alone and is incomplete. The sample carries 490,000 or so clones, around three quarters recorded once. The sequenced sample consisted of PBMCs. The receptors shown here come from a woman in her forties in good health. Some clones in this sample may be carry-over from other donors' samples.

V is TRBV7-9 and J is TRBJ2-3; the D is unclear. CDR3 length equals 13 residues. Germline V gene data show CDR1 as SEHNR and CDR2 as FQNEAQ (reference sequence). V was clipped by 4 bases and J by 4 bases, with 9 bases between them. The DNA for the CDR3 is TGTGCCAGCAGCTCACGGAGCCCAGATACGCAGTATTTT. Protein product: CASSSRSPDTQYF.

CDR3 region: CASSLVFSQGRSTGELFF. In nucleotides, the CDR3 is TGTGCCAGCAGCTTGGTATTCAGCCAGGGGAGGAGCACCGGGGAGCTGTTTTTT. This chain uses TRBV11-2 with TRBJ2-2; D is tentatively TRBD1 or TRBD2 (6 bases each). V dropped 3 bases and J dropped 4 bases, with 21 bases sitting between them. This CDR3 has 18 amino acids. In germline, CDR1 is SGHAT, CDR2 FQNNGV.

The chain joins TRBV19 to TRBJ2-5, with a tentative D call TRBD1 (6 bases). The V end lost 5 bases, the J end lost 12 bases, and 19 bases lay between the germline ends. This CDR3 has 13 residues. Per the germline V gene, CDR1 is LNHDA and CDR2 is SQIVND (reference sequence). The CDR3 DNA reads TGTGCCAGTAGTCCCGAGGGGGTACGCGGCGAGTACTTC. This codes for CASSPEGVRGEYF.

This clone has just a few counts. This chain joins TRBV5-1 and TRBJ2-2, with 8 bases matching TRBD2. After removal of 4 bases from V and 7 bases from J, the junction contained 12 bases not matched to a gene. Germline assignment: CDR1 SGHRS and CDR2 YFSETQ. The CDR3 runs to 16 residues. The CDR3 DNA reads TGCGCCAGCAGCCCCGCAGCTAGCGGGCCCGGCGGGGAGCTGTTTTTT. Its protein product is CASSPAASGPGGELFF.

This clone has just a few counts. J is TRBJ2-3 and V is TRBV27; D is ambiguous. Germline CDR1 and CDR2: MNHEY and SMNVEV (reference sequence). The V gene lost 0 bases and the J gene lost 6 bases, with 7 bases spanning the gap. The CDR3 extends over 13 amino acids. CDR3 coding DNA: TGTGCCAGCAGTTTATCTGGATTGGATACGCAGTATTTT. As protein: CASSLSGLDTQYF.

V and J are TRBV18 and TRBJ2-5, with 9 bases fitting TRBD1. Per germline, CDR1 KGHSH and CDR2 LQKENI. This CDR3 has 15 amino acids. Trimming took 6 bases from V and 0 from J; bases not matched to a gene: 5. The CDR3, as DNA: TGTGCCAGCTCGCTGGGACAGGGAGACCAAGAGACCCAGTACTTC. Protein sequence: CASSLGQGDQETQYF. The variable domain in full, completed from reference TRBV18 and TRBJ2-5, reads NAGVMQNPRHLVRRRGQEARLRCSPMKGHSHVYWYRQLPEEGLKFMVYLQKENIIDESGMPKERFSAEFPKEGPSILRIQQVVRGDSAAYFCASSLGQGDQETQYFGPGTRLLVL.

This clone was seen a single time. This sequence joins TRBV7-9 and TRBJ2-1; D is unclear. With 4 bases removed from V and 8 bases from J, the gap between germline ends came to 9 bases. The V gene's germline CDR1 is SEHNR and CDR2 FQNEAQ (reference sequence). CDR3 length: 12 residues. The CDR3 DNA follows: TGTGCCAGCAGCTCCTCGTGGGATGAGCAGTTCTTC. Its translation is CASSSSWDEQFF.

The CDR3 nucleotides are TGTGCCAGCAGTTTGGATGCCACAACCTACGAGCAGTACTTC. It encodes CASSLDATTYEQYF. The V call is TRBV27, the J call TRBJ2-7; D gene unclear. Per germline, CDR1 MNHEY and CDR2 SMNVEV (reference sequence). The CDR3 is made up of 14 amino acids. Trimming took off 3 bases at V and 2 bases at J, with 11 bases between the two ends.

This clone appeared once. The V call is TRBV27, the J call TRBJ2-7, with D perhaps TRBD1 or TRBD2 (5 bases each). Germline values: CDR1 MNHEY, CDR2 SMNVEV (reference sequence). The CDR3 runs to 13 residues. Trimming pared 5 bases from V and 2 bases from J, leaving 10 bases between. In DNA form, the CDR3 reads TGTGCCAGCAGTCTGGGACCGACCTACGAGCAGTACTTC. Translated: CASSLGPTYEQYF.

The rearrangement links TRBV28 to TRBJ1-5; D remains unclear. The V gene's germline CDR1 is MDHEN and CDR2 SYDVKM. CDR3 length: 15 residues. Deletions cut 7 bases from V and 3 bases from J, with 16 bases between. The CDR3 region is CASTPPGEYNQPQHF. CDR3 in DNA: TGTGCCAGCACCCCTCCCGGGGAGTACAATCAGCCCCAGCATTTT.

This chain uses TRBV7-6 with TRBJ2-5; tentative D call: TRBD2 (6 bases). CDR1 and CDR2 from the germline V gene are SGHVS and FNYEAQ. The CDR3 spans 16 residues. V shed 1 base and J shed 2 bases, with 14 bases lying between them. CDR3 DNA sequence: TGTGCCAGCAGCTTAGGAGTTTGGACTACTCAAGAGACCCAGTACTTC. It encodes CASSLGVWTTQETQYF.

The CDR3 here is CASGGTVATQYF. CDR3 nucleotide sequence: TGTGCCAGCGGCGGTACGGTGGCGACCCAGTACTTC. The chain links TRBV14 to TRBJ2-5; no firm D call. The CDR3 covers 12 residues. V was pared by 8 bases and J by 7 bases, with 14 bases between. The germline V gene encodes CDR1 SGHDN and CDR2 FVKESK.

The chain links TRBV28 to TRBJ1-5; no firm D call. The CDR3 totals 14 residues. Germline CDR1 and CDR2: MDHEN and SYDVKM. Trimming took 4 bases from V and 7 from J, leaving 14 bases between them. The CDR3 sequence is CASSSFRAGQPQHF. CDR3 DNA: TGTGCCAGCAGTTCGTTCCGGGCGGGGCAGCCCCAGCATTTT.

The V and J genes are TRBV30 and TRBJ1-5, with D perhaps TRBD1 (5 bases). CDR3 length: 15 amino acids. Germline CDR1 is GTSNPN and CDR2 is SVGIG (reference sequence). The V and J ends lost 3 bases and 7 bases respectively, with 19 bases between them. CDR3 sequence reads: CAWSWGLGPEQPQHF. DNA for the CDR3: TGTGCCTGGAGCTGGGGACTCGGACCGGAACAGCCCCAGCATTTT.

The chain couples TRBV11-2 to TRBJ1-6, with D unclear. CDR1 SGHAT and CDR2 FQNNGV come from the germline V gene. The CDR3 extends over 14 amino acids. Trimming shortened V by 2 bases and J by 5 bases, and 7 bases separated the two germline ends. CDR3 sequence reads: CASSLNPDNSPLHF. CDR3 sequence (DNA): TGTGCCAGCAGCTTAAATCCTGATAATTCACCCCTCCACTTT. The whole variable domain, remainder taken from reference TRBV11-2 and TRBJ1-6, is EAGVAQSPRYKIIEKRQSVAFWCNPISGHATLYWYQQILGQGPKLLIQFQNNGVVDDSQLPKDRFSAERLKGVDSTLKIQPAKLEDSAVYLCASSLNPDNSPLHFGNGTRLTVT.

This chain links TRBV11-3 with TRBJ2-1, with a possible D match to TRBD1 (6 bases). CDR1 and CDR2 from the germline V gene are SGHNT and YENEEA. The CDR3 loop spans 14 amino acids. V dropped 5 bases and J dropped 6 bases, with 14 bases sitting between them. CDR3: CASSSGRGGNEQFF. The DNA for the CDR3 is TGTGCCAGCAGCAGCGGCAGGGGCGGCAATGAGCAGTTCTTC.

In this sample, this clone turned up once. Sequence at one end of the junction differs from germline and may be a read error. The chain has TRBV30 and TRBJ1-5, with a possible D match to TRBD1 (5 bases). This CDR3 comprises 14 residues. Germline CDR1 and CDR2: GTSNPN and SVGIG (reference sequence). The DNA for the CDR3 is TGTGCCTGGAGCCAAGACAGACTCAATCCGCCCCAGCATTTT. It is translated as CAWSQDRLNPPQHF.

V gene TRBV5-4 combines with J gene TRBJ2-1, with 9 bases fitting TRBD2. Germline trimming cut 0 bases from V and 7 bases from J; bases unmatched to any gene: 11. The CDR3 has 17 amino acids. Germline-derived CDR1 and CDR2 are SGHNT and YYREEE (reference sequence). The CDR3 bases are TGTGCCAGCAGCTTGGCTAGGGGCGCGGGAGGGCCAAATGAGCAGTTCTTC. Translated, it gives CASSLARGAGGPNEQFF.

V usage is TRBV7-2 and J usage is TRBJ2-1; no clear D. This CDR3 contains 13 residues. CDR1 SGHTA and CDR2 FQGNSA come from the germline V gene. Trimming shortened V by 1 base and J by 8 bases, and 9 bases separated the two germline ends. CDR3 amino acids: CASSLVGSDEQFF. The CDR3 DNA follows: TGTGCCAGCAGCTTAGTAGGGTCGGATGAGCAGTTCTTC.

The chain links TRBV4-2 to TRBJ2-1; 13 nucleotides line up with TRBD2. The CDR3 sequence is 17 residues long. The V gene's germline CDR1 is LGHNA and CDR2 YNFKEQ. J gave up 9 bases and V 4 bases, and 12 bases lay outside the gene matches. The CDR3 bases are TGTGCCAGCAGCCTACAGGATACTAGCGGGAGGGGGGGTGAGCAGTTCTTC. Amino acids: CASSLQDTSGRGGEQFF.